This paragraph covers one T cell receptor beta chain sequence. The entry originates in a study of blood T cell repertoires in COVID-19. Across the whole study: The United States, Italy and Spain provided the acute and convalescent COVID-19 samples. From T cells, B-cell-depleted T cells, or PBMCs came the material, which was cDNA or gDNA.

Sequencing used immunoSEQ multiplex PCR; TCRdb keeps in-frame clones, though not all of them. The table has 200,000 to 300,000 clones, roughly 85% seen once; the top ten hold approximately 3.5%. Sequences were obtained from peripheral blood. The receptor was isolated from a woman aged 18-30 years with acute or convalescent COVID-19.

The CDR3 is CASSQGMGIAYGYTF. CDR3 nucleotides: TGCGCCAGCAGCCAAGGAATGGGAATAGCGTATGGCTACACCTTC. The chain joins TRBV4-3 to TRBJ1-2; the D is unclear. There are 15 residues in the CDR3. Germline loops: CDR1 LGHNA, CDR2 YSLEER. Deletions cut 1 base from V and 5 bases from J, with 14 bases between.